This T cell receptor beta chain emerged from a study of regulatory T cells in long-lasting Graves disease. At the level of the study: Prior antithyroid drug treatment in newly diagnosed Graves' patients lasted under 3 months.

CDR3 regions were amplified by Arm-PCR using iRepertoire HTBI primers to build TCR beta libraries. TCRdb recomputed calls from the multiplex PCR reads with MiXCR, one row per CDR3 protein. The sample shows a few hundred thousand distinct CDR3 sequences, approximately 13% of them seen only once. Study-level points and caveats: There was favoring of TRBV28, TRBJ1-2 and TRBJ2-5 in persistent disease.

V shed 4 bases, J shed 2 bases, and the junction held 12 bases outside the gene matches. This CDR3 has 16 residues. Germline V CDR1 and CDR2: SGHRS, YFSETQ. Noted time point: newly diagnosed GD, antithyroid drugs for less than 3 months. The authors made the TCR library using RNA they extracted from PBMCs. About this clonotype itself: Its antigen is unknown.

The same sample was also used in a study of T cells in Graves' hyperthyroidism and ophthalmopathy. That paper notes: Clinical symptoms, serum thyroxine and TRAb, thyroid ultrasound and orbital computed tomography were used for the diagnoses.

The chain couples TRBV5-1 to TRBJ2-7; 7 bases line up with TRBD1. Material: peripheral blood mononuclear cells (PBMCs), obtained at new diagnosis, from a patient treated with antithyroid drugs. The receptor was derived from a young man with Graves disease. CDR3 region: CASSPEKGQNTYEQYF. Written as DNA, the CDR3 is TGCGCCAGCAGCCCCGAAAAGGGACAGAACACCTACGAGCAGTACTTC.